Detailed here is one TCR beta chain. The V end was cut by 4 bases, the J end by 4 bases, with 14 bases between. This CDR3 has 15 residues. The germline gives CDR1 SGHKS, CDR2 YYEKEE (reference sequence). The source of the sample is a study of T cell responses to AZD1222 COVID-19 vaccine. This table comes from immunoSEQ multiplex PCR, and its TCRdb copy is limited to in-frame clones, with some not included. The repertoire holds about 84,000 clones, with 70% to 90% as singletons. The clonotype comes from an adult who received the AZD1222 COVID-19 vaccine. The chain joins TRBV5-5 to TRBJ2-2; D may be TRBD1 (6 bases). The sequences come from peripheral blood, collected 28 days after the second AZD1222 dose. CDR3 region: CASSVDRLLTGELFF. CDR3 DNA: TGTGCCAGCAGCGTAGACAGGTTACTCACCGGGGAGCTGTTTTTT.